The 16 T cell receptor beta chains below come from one sample, sequenced in a study of response to subunit inactivated influenza vaccine. A single record per CDR3 protein comes from TCRdb applying MiXCR to the RT-PCR reads. Counted here are some 850,000 distinct CDR3 sequences, less than 20% occurring once; the ten biggest clones make up about 11%. Sequencing used PBMCs from blood, obtained about 5 days after vaccination. The source of these receptors is a man between 45 and 60 years old who received an inactivated influenza vaccine.

This clonotype occurred many times. The chain links TRBV6-1 to TRBJ1-2; 9 positions match TRBD1. Germline trimming cut 8 bases from V and 2 bases from J; bases unmatched to any gene: 15. Germline assignment: CDR1 MNHNS and CDR2 SASEGT. The CDR3 contains 17 residues. The CDR3 region is CASAMGYYRGRNYGYTF. The CDR3 region has the DNA TGTGCCAGCGCGATGGGGTACTACAGGGGGCGCAACTATGGCTACACCTTC.

This chain uses TRBV3-1 with TRBJ2-7; D call uncertain. CDR1 and CDR2 (germline): LGHDT, YNNKEL (reference sequence). CDR3 size: 13 residues. The V and J ends lost 0 bases and 3 bases respectively, with 6 bases between them. For the CDR3, the DNA is TGTGCCAGCAGCCAAGACCCCGACTACGAGCAGTACTTC. Protein product: CASSQDPDYEQYF.

This clonotype was seen many times. The chain is built from TRBV11-2 and TRBJ2-2, with D possibly being TRBD2 (5 bases). Germline V CDR1 and CDR2: SGHAT, FQNNGV. Trimming took 2 bases from V and 0 from J, leaving 13 bases between them. CDR3 length: 17 amino acids. CDR3 amino acids: CASSLLAGWANTGELFF. CDR3 sequence (DNA): TGTGCCAGCAGCTTACTAGCCGGGTGGGCGAACACCGGGGAGCTGTTTTTT.

This clonotype was picked up a small number of times. The rearrangement links TRBV5-1 to TRBJ2-1; tentative D call: TRBD2 (5 bases). The germline V gene has CDR1 SGHRS and CDR2 YFSETQ. Trimming removed 0 bases at V and 8 bases at J, with 12 bases between. This CDR3 comprises 14 residues. The CDR3 here is CASSLGGTGDEQFF. Here the CDR3 DNA reads TGCGCCAGCAGCTTGGGGGGTACCGGGGATGAGCAGTTCTTC. Full variable domain (rest looked up from reference TRBV5-1 and TRBJ2-1): KAGVTQTPRYLIKTRGQQVTLSCSPISGHRSVSWYQQTPGQGLQFLFEYFSETQRNKGNFPGRFSGRQFSNSRSEMNVSTLELGDSALYLCASSLGGTGDEQFFGPGTRLTVL.

In this sample, this clonotype turned up many times. The chain recombines TRBV6-2 or TRBV6-3 with TRBJ1-5, with D hard to call. Germline V gene data show CDR1 as MNHEY and CDR2 as SVGEGT. Trimming pared 10 bases from V and 2 bases from J, leaving 15 bases between. This CDR3 is 14 amino acids long. The CDR3 coding sequence is TGTGCCATCCGAGGGTCCTCTCGCAATCAGCCCCAGCATTTT. It translates to CAIRGSSRNQPQHF.

In this sample, this clonotype turned up a few times. The rearrangement joins TRBV20-1 to TRBJ1-5; maybe TRBD1 (5 bases). CDR1 and CDR2 (germline): DFQATT, SNEGSKA (reference sequence). V gave up 0 bases and J gave up 4 bases, with 10 bases separating them. This CDR3 contains 14 residues. The CDR3 protein is CSAREMAGNQPQHF. DNA of the CDR3: TGCAGTGCTAGAGAGATGGCAGGGAATCAGCCCCAGCATTTT.

This clonotype was picked up a small number of times. This chain's CDR3 is CASSPQGLEGYTF. The CDR3 DNA reads TGCGCCAGCAGCCCACAGGGTCTGGAAGGCTACACCTTC. The V gene is TRBV4-3, the J gene TRBJ1-2, with D perhaps matching TRBD1 (6 bases). CDR1 is LGHNA, CDR2 YSLEER, per germline. With 4 bases removed from V and 8 bases from J, the gap between germline ends came to 14 bases. The CDR3 covers 13 residues.

This clonotype was observed at least ten times. CDR3 sequence (DNA): TGTGCCAGCAGTTTAAATCCTGTGGAGCAGTTCTTC. This encodes CASSLNPVEQFF. The chain has TRBV12-3 or TRBV12-4 and TRBJ2-1; D is uncertain. This CDR3 is 12 amino acids long. The ends were cut back, 2 bases at V and 10 bases at J, with 9 bases in the middle.

The table lists this clonotype with a few counts. The V call is TRBV29-1, the J call TRBJ1-1; D is unclear. The germline CDR1 and CDR2 sequences are SQVTM and ANQGSEA. The CDR3 length is 13 residues. V dropped 2 bases and J dropped 4 bases, with 11 bases sitting between them. CDR3: CSVERSKGTEAFF. The CDR3 nucleotides read TGCAGCGTTGAACGGTCCAAGGGCACTGAAGCTTTCTTT.

This CDR3 reads CASSSTSGGNTIYF. CDR3 in DNA: TGTGCCAGCAGCTCTACTTCGGGCGGAAACACCATATATTTT. The genes are TRBV7-9 and TRBJ1-3; D is unresolved. Germline CDR1 SEHNR, CDR2 FQNEAQ (reference sequence). The V end was cut by 4 bases, the J end by 4 bases, with 11 bases between. CDR3 length equals 14 residues. The full variable domain, in which reference TRBV7-9 and TRBJ1-3 provide the parts outside the CDR3, is DTGVSQNPRHKITKRGQNVTFRCDPISEHNRLYWYRQTLGQGPEFLTYFQNEAQLEKSRLLSDRFSAERPKGSFSTLEIQRTEQGDSAMYLCASSSTSGGNTIYFGEGSWLTVV.

The CDR3 reads CSQRTGNSPLHF. The CDR3, as DNA: TGCAGTCAAAGGACAGGCAATTCACCCCTCCACTTT. The genes are TRBV20-1 and TRBJ1-6; 7 bases fit TRBD1. Germline loops: CDR1 DFQATT, CDR2 SNEGSKA (reference sequence). CDR3 length: 12 amino acids. J lost 7 bases, V lost 8 bases, and 5 bases had no gene match.

This clonotype came up a few times. J is TRBJ2-7 and V is TRBV6-1; 11 bases are shared with TRBD1. Germline lookup yields CDR1 MNHNS and CDR2 SASEGT. The J segment lost 5 bases and the V segment lost 5 bases, leaving 5 bases of the junction unmatched. The length of the CDR3 is 14 residues. The CDR3 spells CASSTGTGGHEQYF. The CDR3 nucleotides are TGTGCCAGCAGTACCGGGACAGGGGGACACGAGCAGTACTTC.

Comments on this clonotype: This likely comes from a read error, as the CDR3 has no conserved phenylalanine or tryptophan at its end. This rearrangement joins TRBV6-5 to TRBJ1-2; D might be TRBD1 (5 bases). Looked up from germline, CDR1 is MNHEY and CDR2 is SVGAGI. The CDR3 has 15 amino acids. V dropped 0 bases and J dropped 6 bases, with 14 bases sitting between them. Here the CDR3 reads CASSYSRDQTNGYTL. CDR3 coding DNA: TGTGCCAGCAGTTACTCGAGGGACCAGACCAATGGCTACACCCTC.

The chain uses TRBV12-3 or TRBV12-4 and TRBJ1-2, with 8 bases matching TRBD1. Losses at the gene ends were 1 base for V and 7 bases for J; bases not matched to a gene: 5. This CDR3 comprises 14 residues. CDR3 sequence: CASSLGTGRGGYTF. CDR3 in DNA: TGTGCCAGCAGTTTAGGGACAGGGCGAGGTGGCTACACCTTC.

This clonotype was observed a handful of times. This chain joins TRBV29-1 and TRBJ2-2; 11 bases fit TRBD2. Trimming took 7 bases from V and 3 from J; bases not matched to a gene: 1. CDR1 and CDR2 (germline): SQVTM, ANQGSEA. The CDR3 spans 13 residues. The CDR3 spells CSAGLADTGELFF. The CDR3 nucleotides read TGCAGCGCGGGACTAGCGGACACCGGGGAGCTGTTTTTT.

A few counts support this clonotype. The chain couples TRBV20-1 to TRBJ1-4; 10 bases fit TRBD1. Germline CDR1 is DFQATT and CDR2 is SNEGSKA (reference sequence). With V trimmed by 6 bases and J by 6 bases, 7 bases remained unmatched. This CDR3 is 14 amino acids long. CDR3 nucleotides: TGCAGTGCCATGCCGGGACAGGGGTATGAAAAACTGTTTTTT. The encoded protein is CSAMPGQGYEKLFF.